The 3 T cell receptor beta chains given below trace back to one sample, sequenced in a study of identical twins. TCRdb ran MiXCR on the 5' RACE reads and lists one entry per CDR3 protein. The table lists fewer than 350,000 distinct CDR3 sequences, about 8.3% of them singletons. The same sample was also used in a study of yellow fever vaccine responses in identical twins.

The sample consisted of memory (CD45RO+) T cells sorted from blood. Receptor source: a woman between 18 and 30 years old in good health.

This clonotype showed up many times. The chain has TRBV6-1 and TRBJ1-1; D perhaps matches TRBD1 (6 bases). Looked up from germline, CDR1 is MNHNS and CDR2 is SASEGT. V lost 6 bases to trimming and J lost 0 bases, with 11 bases between them. The CDR3 has 14 residues. CDR3 DNA: TGTGCCAGCAGCCTAACAGGGATGAACACTGAAGCTTTCTTT. The encoded protein is CASSLTGMNTEAFF.

This clonotype came up a few times. This rearrangement joins TRBV6-1 to TRBJ2-3; possibly TRBD1 or TRBD2 for D (5 bases each). The CDR3 length is 15 residues. Trimming left V 3 bases short and J 1 base short, with 11 bases between. The germline V gene encodes CDR1 MNHNS and CDR2 SASEGT. The CDR3 sequence is CASSDPLGGTDTQYF. The CDR3 DNA reads as TGTGCCAGCAGTGACCCCCTGGGGGGCACAGATACGCAGTATTTT.

In this sample, this clonotype turned up a few times. V usage is TRBV20-1 and J usage is TRBJ2-7; possible D gene TRBD2, 5 bases. CDR1 is DFQATT and CDR2 is SNEGSKA in the germline V gene (reference sequence). This CDR3 is built from 13 residues. V was shortened by 7 bases and J by 0 bases, with 13 bases between the two germline ends. CDR3 coding DNA: TGCAGTGTATTGGCGGGTAGCTCCTACGAGCAGTACTTC. Its protein is CSVLAGSSYEQYF.